This entry is about one T cell receptor (beta chain). Its antigen is undetermined. Trimming took off 1 base at V and 2 bases at J, with 15 bases between the two ends. CDR1 is SGHDT, CDR2 YYEEEE, per germline. The CDR3 is 16 residues long. The source of the sample is a study of T cell responses to AZD1222 COVID-19 vaccine. The protocol was immunoSEQ multiplex PCR, while the TCRdb copy is restricted to in-frame clones and leaves out a portion. This table has 150,000 to 200,000 clones, about 92% appearing once. Overall study results and limits: Females made up more of the donors, who were largely white British, and clonal diversity may have come out too low.

This chain joins TRBV5-6 and TRBJ2-5; D possibly corresponds to TRBD2 (6 bases). The sequence came from an adult in good health. Sequencing was performed on peripheral blood, taken on day 0 of AZD1222 vaccination. The CDR3 DNA reads TGTGCCAGCAGCTTGTTCGGAGGGTCAGCTCAAGAGACCCAGTACTTC. It is translated as CASSLFGGSAQETQYF.